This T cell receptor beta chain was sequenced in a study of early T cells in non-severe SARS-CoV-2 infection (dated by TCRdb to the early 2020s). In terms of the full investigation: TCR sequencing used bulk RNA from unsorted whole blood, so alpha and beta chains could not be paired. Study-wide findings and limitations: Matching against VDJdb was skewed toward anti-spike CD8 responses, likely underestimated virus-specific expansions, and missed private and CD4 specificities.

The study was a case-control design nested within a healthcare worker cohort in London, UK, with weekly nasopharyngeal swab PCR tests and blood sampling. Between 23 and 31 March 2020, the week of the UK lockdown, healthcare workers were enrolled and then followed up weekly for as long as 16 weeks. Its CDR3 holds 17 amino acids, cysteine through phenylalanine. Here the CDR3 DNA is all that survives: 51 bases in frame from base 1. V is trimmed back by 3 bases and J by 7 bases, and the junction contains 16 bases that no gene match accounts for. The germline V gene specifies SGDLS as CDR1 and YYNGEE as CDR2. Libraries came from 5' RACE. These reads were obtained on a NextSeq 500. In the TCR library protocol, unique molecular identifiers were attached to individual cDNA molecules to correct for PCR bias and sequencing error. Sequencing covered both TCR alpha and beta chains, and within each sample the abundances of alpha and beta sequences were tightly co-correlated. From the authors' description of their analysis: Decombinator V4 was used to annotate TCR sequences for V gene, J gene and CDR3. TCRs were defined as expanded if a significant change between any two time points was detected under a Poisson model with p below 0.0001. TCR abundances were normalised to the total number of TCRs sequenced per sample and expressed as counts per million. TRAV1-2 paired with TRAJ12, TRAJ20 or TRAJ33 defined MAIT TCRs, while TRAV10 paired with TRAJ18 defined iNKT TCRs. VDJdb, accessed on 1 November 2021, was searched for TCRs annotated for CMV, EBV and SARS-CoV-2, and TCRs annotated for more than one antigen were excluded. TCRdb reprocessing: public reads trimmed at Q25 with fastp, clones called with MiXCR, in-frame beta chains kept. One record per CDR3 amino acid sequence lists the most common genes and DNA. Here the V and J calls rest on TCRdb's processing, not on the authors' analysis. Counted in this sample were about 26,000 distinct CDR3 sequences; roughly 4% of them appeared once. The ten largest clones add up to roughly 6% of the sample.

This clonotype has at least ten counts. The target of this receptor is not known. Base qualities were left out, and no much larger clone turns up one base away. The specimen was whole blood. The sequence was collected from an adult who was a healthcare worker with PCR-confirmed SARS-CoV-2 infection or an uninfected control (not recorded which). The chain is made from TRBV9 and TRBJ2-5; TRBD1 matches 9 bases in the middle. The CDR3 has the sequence CASSEGQGSHKTVTQYF. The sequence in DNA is TGTGCCAGCAGCGAGGGACAGGGCTCCCACAAAACTGTGACCCAGTACTTC.